These 8 T cell receptor beta chains originate from one sample sequenced in a study of T cell changes during pregnancy in multiple sclerosis. TCRdb keeps only in-frame clones here, not all; method: immunoSEQ multiplex PCR. The table shows roughly 61,000 clones, with roughly 94% occurring only once. Material: CD8+ T cells from peripheral blood mononuclear cells, obtained after pregnancy. The receptors come from a female donor with multiple sclerosis, enrolled in a pregnancy study.

The chain couples TRBV13 to TRBJ1-4; no clear D. Germline V gene sequence: CDR1 PRHDT, CDR2 FYEKMQ (reference sequence). The CDR3 has 16 residues. Deletions cut 4 bases from V and 0 bases from J, with 12 bases between. CDR3 loop: CASSSNDGSTNEKLFF. In DNA form, the CDR3 reads TGTGCCAGCAGCTCGAACGACGGGTCAACTAATGAAAAACTGTTTTTT.

CDR3 sequence: CASSLGHPNGYTF. The CDR3 nucleotides are TGTGCCAGCAGCTTAGGGCACCCAAATGGCTACACCTTC. The chain combines TRBV11-2 with TRBJ1-2; D is uncertain. Germline V lookup: CDR1 SGHAT, CDR2 FQNNGV. This CDR3 contains 13 residues. Trimming cost V 1 base and J 6 bases, with 9 bases left between them.

The CDR3 bases are TGTGCCAGCAGCTTACAGAACACTGAAGCTTTCTTT. Its protein product is CASSLQNTEAFF. This chain joins TRBV7-9 and TRBJ1-1; D uncertain. The CDR3 sequence is 12 residues long. Deletions cut 2 bases from V and 1 base from J, with 2 bases between. Per the germline V gene, CDR1 is SEHNR and CDR2 is FQNEAQ (reference sequence).

This CDR3 is CASGGVSGELFF. The DNA for the CDR3 is TGCGCCAGCGGAGGGGTATCCGGGGAGCTGTTTTTT. This chain uses TRBV5-1 with TRBJ2-2; weak D call: TRBD2 (6 bases). Germline V gene data show CDR1 as SGHRS and CDR2 as YFSETQ. Trimming left V 7 bases short and J 6 bases short, with 10 bases between. This CDR3 region has 12 residues. Full variable domain (remainder filled in from reference TRBV5-1 and TRBJ2-2): KAGVTQTPRYLIKTRGQQVTLSCSPISGHRSVSWYQQTPGQGLQFLFEYFSETQRNKGNFPGRFSGRQFSNSRSEMNVSTLELGDSALYLCASGGVSGELFFGEGSRLTVL.

This sequence joins TRBV6-1 and TRBJ1-2; 7 nucleotides match TRBD1. After removal of 7 bases from V and 1 base from J, the junction contained 6 bases not matched to a gene. CDR3 length: 14 residues. Germline assignment: CDR1 MNHNS and CDR2 SASEGT. CDR3 loop: CASTPRDSNYGYTF. The CDR3 nucleotides are TGTGCCAGCACCCCTAGGGACAGTAACTATGGCTACACCTTC.

Concerning this clone itself: Other DNA sequences in the same sample also yield this CDR3. V usage is TRBV7-9 and J usage is TRBJ2-7, with D unclear. From germline, CDR1 is SEHNR and CDR2 FQNEAQ (reference sequence). CDR3 length: 12 residues. V shed 4 bases and J shed 0 bases, with 4 bases lying between them. As DNA, the CDR3 is TGTGCCAGCAGCTCATCCTCCTACGAGCAGTACTTC. Protein product: CASSSSSYEQYF.

The chain employs TRBV4-1 and TRBJ2-7; D is undetermined. CDR1 is MGHRA, CDR2 YSYEKL, per germline. Between the trimmed V and J ends, which lost 4 bases and 0 bases, there was a span of 7 bases. The CDR3 sequence is 13 residues long. CDR3 in amino acids: CASSPDISYEQYF. The CDR3 coding sequence is TGCGCCAGCAGCCCCGACATCTCCTACGAGCAGTACTTC.

This chain joins TRBV5-8 and TRBJ1-1, with D perhaps TRBD1 (5 bases). This CDR3 region has 15 residues. CDR1 is SGHTS, CDR2 YDEGEE, per germline. Trimming stripped 4 bases from V and 0 bases from J, with 13 bases between. The CDR3 nucleotides are TGTGCCAGCAGCACACGACAGCGCATGAACACTGAAGCTTTCTTT. As protein: CASSTRQRMNTEAFF.